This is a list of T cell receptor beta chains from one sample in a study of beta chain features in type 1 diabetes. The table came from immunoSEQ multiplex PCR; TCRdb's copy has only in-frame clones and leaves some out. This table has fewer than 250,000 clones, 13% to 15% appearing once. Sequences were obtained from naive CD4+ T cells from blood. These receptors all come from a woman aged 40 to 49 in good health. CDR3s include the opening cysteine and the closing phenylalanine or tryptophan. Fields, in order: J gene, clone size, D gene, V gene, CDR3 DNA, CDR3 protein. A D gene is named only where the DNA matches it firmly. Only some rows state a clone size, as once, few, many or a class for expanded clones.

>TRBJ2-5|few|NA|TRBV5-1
TGCGCCAGCAGCAGCTGGTTTGAGACCCAGTACTTC
CASSSWFETQYF
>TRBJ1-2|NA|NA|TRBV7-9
TGTGCCAGCAGCTTCTTCTCCAACTATGGCTACACCTTC
CASSFFSNYGYTF
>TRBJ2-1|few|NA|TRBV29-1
TGCAGCGCACGTGGCGAGGATAGTGAGCAGTTCTTC
CSARGEDSEQFF
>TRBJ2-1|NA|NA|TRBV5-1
TGCGCCAGCAGCTTCCAGGCCTCAAGCTACAATGAGCAGTTCTTC
CASSFQASSYNEQFF
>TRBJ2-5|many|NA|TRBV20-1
TGCAGTGCGAGGGGGGAGACCCAGTACTTC
CSARGETQYF
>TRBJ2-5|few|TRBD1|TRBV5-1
TGCGCCAGCAGCGTGGGACAGGTCCAAGAGACCCAGTACTTC
CASSVGQVQETQYF
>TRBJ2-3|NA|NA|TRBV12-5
TGTGCTAGTGGTTCCACATTACCCACAGATACGCAGTATTTT
CASGSTLPTDTQYF
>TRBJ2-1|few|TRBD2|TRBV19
TGTGCCAGTACCTCCCCCAGGGGGACTAGCGGACACAATGAGCAGTTCTTC
CASTSPRGTSGHNEQFF
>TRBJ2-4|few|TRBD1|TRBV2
TGTGCCAGCAGTCGACAGGGGCGAAGGGAAAACATTCAGTACTTC
CASSRQGRRENIQYF
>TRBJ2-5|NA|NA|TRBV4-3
TGCGCCAGCAGCCAAGATGGGGACTCGCGCAGAGGGACCCAGTACTTC
CASSQDGDSRRGTQYF
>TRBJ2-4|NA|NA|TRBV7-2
TGTGCCAGCAGCCCCGGGACTGCCCCTAACATTCAGTACTTC
CASSPGTAPNIQYF